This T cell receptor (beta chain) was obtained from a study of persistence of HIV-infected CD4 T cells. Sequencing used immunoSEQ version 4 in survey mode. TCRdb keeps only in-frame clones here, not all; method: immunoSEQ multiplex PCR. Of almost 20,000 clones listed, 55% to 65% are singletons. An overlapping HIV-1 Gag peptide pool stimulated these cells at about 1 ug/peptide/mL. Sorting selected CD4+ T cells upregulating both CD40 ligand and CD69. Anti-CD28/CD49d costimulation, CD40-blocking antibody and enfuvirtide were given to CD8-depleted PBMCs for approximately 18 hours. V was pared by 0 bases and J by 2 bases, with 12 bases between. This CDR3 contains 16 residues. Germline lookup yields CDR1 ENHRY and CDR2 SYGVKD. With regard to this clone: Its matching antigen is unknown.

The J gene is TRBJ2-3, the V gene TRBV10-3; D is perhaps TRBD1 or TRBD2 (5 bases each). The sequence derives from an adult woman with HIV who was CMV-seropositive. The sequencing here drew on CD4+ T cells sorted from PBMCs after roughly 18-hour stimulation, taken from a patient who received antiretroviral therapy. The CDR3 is CAISESRGSPTDTQYF. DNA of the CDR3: TGTGCCATCAGTGAGTCGAGGGGCAGCCCCACAGATACGCAGTATTTT.